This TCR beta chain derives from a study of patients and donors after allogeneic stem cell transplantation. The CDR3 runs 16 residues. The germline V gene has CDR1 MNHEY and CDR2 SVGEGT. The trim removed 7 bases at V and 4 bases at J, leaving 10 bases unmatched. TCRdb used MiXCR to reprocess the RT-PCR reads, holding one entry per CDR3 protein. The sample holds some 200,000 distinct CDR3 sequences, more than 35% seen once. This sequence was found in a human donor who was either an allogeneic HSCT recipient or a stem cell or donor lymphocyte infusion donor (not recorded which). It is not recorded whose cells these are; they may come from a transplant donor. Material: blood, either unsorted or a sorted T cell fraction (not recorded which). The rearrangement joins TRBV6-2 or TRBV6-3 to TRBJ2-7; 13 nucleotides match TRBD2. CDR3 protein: CASTWRLAGGSYEQYF. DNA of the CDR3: TGTGCCAGCACCTGGCGACTAGCGGGAGGAAGTTACGAGCAGTACTTC.